Shown below are 30 T cell receptor beta chains from a single sample sequenced in a study of T cells in Graves' hyperthyroidism and ophthalmopathy. Researchers amplified the TCR beta CDR3 regions from RNA transcripts. When the TCR CDR3 underwent first-round RT-PCR, the HTBI primer set was used. In TCRdb, the multiplex PCR reads were re-called with MiXCR into one record per CDR3 protein. The top ten clones hold about 4% of a sample with hundreds of thousands of distinct CDR3 sequences, roughly 15% of them seen once. The sample comprised blood. The receptors were sampled from a woman between 40 and 55 years old with Graves' ophthalmopathy.

This clonotype was seen ten or more times. This chain uses TRBV20-1 with TRBJ1-1; a possible D gene is TRBD1 (5 bases). Germline V gene sequence: CDR1 DFQATT, CDR2 SNEGSKA (reference sequence). The CDR3 has 15 residues. V shed 2 bases and J shed 0 bases, with 13 bases lying between them. CDR3 in DNA: TGCAGTGCTAGACTTCCAGGGTTCATGAACACTGAAGCTTTCTTT. This encodes CSARLPGFMNTEAFF.

In this sample, this clonotype turned up many times. This rearrangement joins TRBV6-2 or TRBV6-3 to TRBJ2-2; no reliable D call. The CDR3 is made up of 14 amino acids. Trimming removed 7 bases at V and 4 bases at J, with 13 bases between. In germline, CDR1 is MNHEY, CDR2 SVGEGT. CDR3 bases: TGTGCCAGCACCATGGACGGATCCACCGGGGAGCTGTTTTTT. This gives the protein CASTMDGSTGELFF.

This chain joins TRBV6-1 and TRBJ2-7, with 9 bases lining up with TRBD1. Trimming cost V 5 bases and J 5 bases; bases outside gene matches: 10. The CDR3 covers 15 residues. CDR1 is MNHNS, CDR2 SASEGT, per germline. CDR3 sequence: CASSTGQGKGDEQYF. The CDR3 DNA sequence: TGTGCCAGCAGTACCGGACAGGGGAAGGGTGACGAGCAGTACTTC.

Many counts were recorded for this clonotype. This chain links TRBV29-1 with TRBJ1-3; 7 bases match TRBD1. Germline V gene lookup returns CDR1 SQVTM and CDR2 ANQGSEA. The CDR3 runs 15 residues. V gave up 3 bases and J gave up 0 bases; unmatched junction bases: 5. Here the CDR3 reads CSVEDRMNSGNTIYF. The CDR3 coding sequence is TGCAGCGTTGAGGACAGGATGAACTCTGGAAACACCATATATTTT.

This clonotype came up many times. The V gene is TRBV19, the J gene TRBJ1-5; D is unresolved. V lost 5 bases, J lost 2 bases, and 7 bases lay in between. The CDR3 totals 13 residues. CDR1 and CDR2 from the germline V gene are LNHDA and SQIVND (reference sequence). The CDR3 spells CASSEVRNQPQHF. CDR3 nucleotides: TGTGCCAGTAGTGAGGTGCGCAATCAGCCCCAGCATTTT. Using reference TRBV19 and TRBJ1-5 for the parts outside the CDR3, the full variable domain is DGGITQSPKYLFRKEGQNVTLSCEQNLNHDAMYWYRQDPGQGLRLIYYSQIVNDFQKGDIAEGYSVSREKKESFPLTVTSAQKNPTAFYLCASSEVRNQPQHFGDGTRLSIL.

This clonotype was found many times. The chain carries TRBV2 and TRBJ2-7; 10 bases align to TRBD2. Looked up from germline, CDR1 is SNHLY and CDR2 is FYNNEI. V lost 7 bases and J lost 3; bases outside the gene matches: 6. The CDR3 runs 14 residues. This CDR3 reads CASTASGSVYEQYF. CDR3 DNA: TGTGCCAGCACCGCTAGCGGGAGCGTCTACGAGCAGTACTTC.

There are many counts of this clonotype. The chain's CDR3 is CASSMGLNNEQFF. The CDR3 region has the DNA TGTGCCAGTAGTATGGGTCTAAACAATGAGCAGTTCTTC. V and J are TRBV19 and TRBJ2-1, with D unclear. The CDR3 is 13 amino acids. The germline CDR1 and CDR2 sequences are LNHDA and SQIVND (reference sequence). The ends were cut back, 3 bases at V and 5 bases at J, with 8 bases in the middle.

This clonotype was counted a few times. The rearrangement links TRBV19 to TRBJ1-6; D gene uncertain. The CDR3 consists of 15 residues. Germline V CDR1 and CDR2: LNHDA, SQIVND (reference sequence). Trimming removed 9 bases at V and 0 bases at J, with 12 bases between. The DNA for the CDR3 is TGTGCCAGGGCACAGCCGAGCTCCTATAATTCACCCCTCCACTTT. Protein: CARAQPSSYNSPLHF.

This clonotype was seen at least ten times. The gene calls are TRBV2 and TRBJ2-7, with D possibly TRBD1 on 5 matching bases. Between the trimmed V and J ends, which lost 0 bases and 5 bases, there was a span of 11 bases. From germline, CDR1 is SNHLY and CDR2 FYNNEI. The CDR3 consists of 14 residues. As DNA, the CDR3 is TGTGCCAGCAGTGAAGCCGGCAGGGTCAACGAGCAGTACTTC. Its translation is CASSEAGRVNEQYF.

This clonotype has ten or more counts. The chain combines TRBV28 with TRBJ2-7; D uncertain. The CDR3 length is 20 residues. CDR1 is MDHEN and CDR2 is SYDVKM in the germline V gene. Trimming shortened V by 4 bases and J by 3 bases, and 31 bases separated the two germline ends. The CDR3 coding sequence is TGTGCCAGCAGTTCCCTAGGGTCAGGACGAACCCCATCCAGGATCTACGAGCAGTACTTC. Translating it yields CASSSLGSGRTPSRIYEQYF.

This clonotype was seen a few times. The CDR3 reads CAWNRGPNQPQHF. The CDR3 region has the DNA TGTGCCTGGAACAGGGGCCCAAATCAGCCCCAGCATTTT. V usage is TRBV30 and J usage is TRBJ1-5, with 7 bases matching TRBD1. The CDR3 has 13 residues. V trimming: 4 bases; J trimming: 4 bases; junction bases outside the gene matches: 4. The germline V gene has CDR1 GTSNPN and CDR2 SVGIG (reference sequence). The full variable domain, in which reference TRBV30 and TRBJ1-5 provide the parts outside the CDR3, is SQTIHQWPATLVQPVGSPLSLECTVEGTSNPNLYWYRQAAGRGLQLLFYSVGIGQISSEVPQNLSASRPQDRQFILSSKKLLLSDSGFYLCAWNRGPNQPQHFGDGTRLSIL.

Only a few counts were recorded for this clonotype. The chain uses TRBV19 and TRBJ2-2, with D perhaps being TRBD1 or TRBD2 (5 bases each). This CDR3 has 15 residues. V shed 9 bases and J shed 0 bases, with 14 bases lying between them. Germline CDR1 and CDR2: LNHDA and SQIVND (reference sequence). The CDR3 nucleotides read TGTGCCAGCCGGACGGGGACCGCGAACACCGGGGAGCTGTTTTTT. Translated: CASRTGTANTGELFF.

The V and J genes are TRBV7-2 and TRBJ1-2; D gene unclear. V lost 4 bases, J lost 1 base, and 7 bases lay in between. CDR3 size: 13 residues. Germline-derived CDR1 and CDR2 are SGHTA and FQGNSA. CDR3 amino acids: CASSSPDNYGYTF. CDR3 nucleotide sequence: TGTGCCAGCAGCTCACCGGATAACTATGGCTACACCTTC.

This clonotype occurred many times. The chain joins TRBV20-1 to TRBJ1-5; the D gene is possibly TRBD1 (6 bases). CDR1 and CDR2 from the germline V gene are DFQATT and SNEGSKA (reference sequence). Trimming took 5 bases from V and 3 from J, leaving 17 bases between them. CDR3 length equals 15 residues. CDR3 bases: TGCAGTGCTTTGACAGGTCCTTACTACAATCAGCCCCAGCATTTT. Its translation is CSALTGPYYNQPQHF.

This clonotype was observed many times. The gene calls are TRBV14 and TRBJ1-2; D unresolved. Trimming took 4 bases from V and 6 from J, leaving 12 bases between them. The CDR3 loop spans 13 amino acids. Germline CDR1 and CDR2: SGHDN and FVKESK. The CDR3 bases are TGTGCCAGCAGCCGACAATCCTCGGATGGCTACACCTTC. Translating gives CASSRQSSDGYTF.

In this sample, this clonotype turned up many times. The genes are TRBV12-3 or TRBV12-4 and TRBJ2-7; TRBD1 matches 7 bases. The CDR3 contains 16 residues. The trim removed 1 base at V and 4 bases at J, leaving 10 bases unmatched. In nucleotides, the CDR3 is TGTGCCAGCAGTTTAGGAGGGGGCTGGGAGTCTTACGAGCAGTACTTC. Encoded protein: CASSLGGGWESYEQYF.

The chain has TRBV7-9 and TRBJ2-5; D is unclear. The CDR3 is 16 residues long. In germline, CDR1 is SEHNR, CDR2 FQNEAQ (reference sequence). V shed 5 bases and J shed 0 bases, with 16 bases lying between them. The CDR3 DNA is TGTGCCAGCAGCATGACGGACGGATTATACCAAGAGACCCAGTACTTC. It encodes CASSMTDGLYQETQYF.

The chain couples TRBV30 to TRBJ2-2, with D unclear. The V and J ends lost 2 bases and 0 bases respectively, with 7 bases between them. The CDR3 runs to 14 residues. Germline V gene sequence: CDR1 GTSNPN, CDR2 SVGIG (reference sequence). The CDR3 loop is CAWSTNTNTGELFF. As DNA, the CDR3 is TGTGCCTGGAGTACGAACACGAACACCGGGGAGCTGTTTTTT. The variable domain in full, completed from reference TRBV30 and TRBJ2-2, reads SQTIHQWPATLVQPVGSPLSLECTVEGTSNPNLYWYRQAAGRGLQLLFYSVGIGQISSEVPQNLSASRPQDRQFILSSKKLLLSDSGFYLCAWSTNTNTGELFFGEGSRLTVL.

The V call is TRBV6-1, the J call TRBJ1-2; a weak D match, TRBD1 (6 bases). The CDR3 has 15 amino acids. V lost 0 bases and J 4 bases, leaving 12 bases between the germline ends. Germline CDR1 MNHNS, CDR2 SASEGT. CDR3: CASSEARQAIYGYTF. The DNA for the CDR3 is TGTGCCAGCAGTGAAGCGCGACAGGCAATCTATGGCTACACCTTC.

This clonotype has at least ten counts. The chain couples TRBV27 to TRBJ2-7; D is undetermined. CDR3 length: 14 amino acids. V lost 3 bases to trimming and J lost 2 bases, with 11 bases between them. Germline CDR1 and CDR2: MNHEY and SMNVEV (reference sequence). The CDR3 sequence is CASSFAEAPYEQYF. CDR3 bases: TGTGCCAGCAGTTTTGCGGAAGCCCCCTACGAGCAGTACTTC.

Many counts were recorded for this clonotype. The V and J genes are TRBV6-1 and TRBJ2-7, with 9 nucleotides matching TRBD1. CDR1 and CDR2 from the germline V gene are MNHNS and SASEGT. Germline trimming cut 9 bases from V and 2 bases from J; bases unmatched to any gene: 8. The CDR3 is made up of 14 amino acids. The CDR3 nucleotides read TGTGCCAGTAGACCGGGACAGGGAGCCTACGAGCAGTACTTC. Amino acids: CASRPGQGAYEQYF.

This chain connects TRBV30 to TRBJ1-2; 7 nucleotides agree with TRBD1. Germline V lookup: CDR1 GTSNPN, CDR2 SVGIG (reference sequence). CDR3 length equals 13 residues. V shed 5 bases, J shed 5 bases, and the junction held 8 bases outside the gene matches. This CDR3 reads CAWGRQGGYGYTF. The DNA for the CDR3 is TGTGCCTGGGGCAGACAGGGTGGATATGGCTACACCTTC.

Many counts were recorded for this clonotype. The chain uses TRBV28 and TRBJ1-1; possible D gene TRBD1, 6 bases. Per germline, CDR1 MDHEN and CDR2 SYDVKM. This CDR3 spans 13 amino acids. Trimming left V 1 base short and J 11 bases short, with 14 bases between. CDR3 protein: CASSLSGGQMAFF. In nucleotides, the CDR3 is TGTGCCAGCAGTTTATCCGGCGGACAGATGGCTTTCTTT.

This clonotype was counted at least ten times. The chain couples TRBV29-1 to TRBJ2-2; TRBD2 agrees at 7 bases. Germline V lookup: CDR1 SQVTM, CDR2 ANQGSEA. After removal of 1 base from V and 0 bases from J, the junction contained 8 bases not matched to a gene. CDR3 length equals 17 residues. CDR3 amino acids: CSVEARLAIANTGELFF. In DNA form, the CDR3 reads TGCAGCGTTGAAGCTCGACTAGCCATCGCGAACACCGGGGAGCTGTTTTTT.

This clonotype occurred many times. The V call is TRBV6-8, the J call TRBJ2-6, with 10 bases matching TRBD1. Germline loops: CDR1 MNHGY, CDR2 SAAAGT. Germline trimming cut 4 bases from V and 2 bases from J; bases unmatched to any gene: 8. CDR3 length: 18 amino acids. The CDR3 here is CASSWGGTGDAGANVLTF. In DNA form, the CDR3 reads TGTGCCAGCAGTTGGGGGGGGACAGGGGATGCTGGGGCCAACGTCCTGACTTTC.

The rearrangement joins TRBV6-2 or TRBV6-3 to TRBJ2-7; TRBD2 might be the D (5 bases). CDR1 and CDR2 (germline): MNHEY, SVGEGT. Trimming took off 6 bases at V and 6 bases at J, with 24 bases between the two ends. The length of the CDR3 is 16 residues. CDR3 sequence: CASSNGKDNRGAEQYF. The DNA of the CDR3 is TGTGCCAGCAGCAACGGGAAAGATAACCGGGGAGCCGAGCAGTACTTC.

At least ten counts were recorded for this clonotype. V gene TRBV29-1 combines with J gene TRBJ1-1; tentatively, D is TRBD1 (5 bases). The germline V gene has CDR1 SQVTM and CDR2 ANQGSEA. The V gene lost 0 bases and the J gene lost 2 bases, with 31 bases spanning the gap. The CDR3 totals 21 residues. This CDR3 is CSVEDLPSGQSHLSLNTEAFF. CDR3 nucleotides: TGCAGCGTTGAAGATCTCCCCTCGGGGCAGTCCCATCTCTCCCTCAACACTGAAGCTTTCTTT. Full variable domain (outside the CDR3, taken from reference TRBV29-1 and TRBJ1-1): SAVISQKPSRDICQRGTSLTIQCQVDSQVTMMFWYRQQPGQSLTLIATANQGSEATYESGFVIDKFPISRPNLTFSTLTVSNMSPEDSSIYLCSVEDLPSGQSHLSLNTEAFFGQGTRLTVV.

J is TRBJ1-3 and V is TRBV19; no reliable D call. The CDR3 contains 15 residues. From germline, CDR1 is LNHDA and CDR2 SQIVND (reference sequence). The V end lost 6 bases, the J end lost 0 bases, and 12 bases lay between the germline ends. CDR3 nucleotide sequence: TGTGCCAGTAGAACCTATCCCAGCTCTGGAAACACCATATATTTT. Translation: CASRTYPSSGNTIYF.

This clonotype was found many times. The V and J genes are TRBV27 and TRBJ1-2; D is perhaps TRBD1 (6 bases). V shed 5 bases and J shed 6 bases, with 19 bases lying between them. The CDR3 sequence is 15 residues long. Germline V gives CDR1 MNHEY, CDR2 SMNVEV (reference sequence). CDR3 sequence: CASSLQGRGYDGYTF. The CDR3 DNA follows: TGTGCCAGCAGTCTACAGGGACGGGGATATGATGGCTACACCTTC.

This clonotype came up many times. The chain couples TRBV11-1 to TRBJ2-5; tentatively, D is TRBD2 (5 bases). Trimming shortened V by 3 bases and J by 1 base, and 9 bases separated the two germline ends. CDR3 size: 14 residues. CDR1 SGHAT and CDR2 FQDESV come from the germline V gene (reference sequence). CDR3 nucleotides: TGTGCCAGCAGCTTGGGTACTAGCCAAGAGACCCAGTACTTC. Translation: CASSLGTSQETQYF.